This is a list of T cell receptor beta chains from one sample in a study of blood T cell repertoires in COVID-19. Produced via immunoSEQ multiplex PCR; TCRdb's table is partial and in-frame only. The data show 30,000 to 35,000 clones, roughly 74% seen once. Sequencing was carried out using peripheral blood. Receptors were obtained from an elderly man with active or convalescent COVID-19. CDR3s include the opening cysteine and the closing phenylalanine or tryptophan. Fields, in order: J gene, clone size, V gene, D gene, CDR3 DNA, CDR3 protein. D genes are given only for firm matches. The listing skips clone size in some rows; elsewhere it reads once, few, many or a size class.

J: TRBJ2-3
size: .
V: TRBV10-3
D: TRBD2
DNA: TGTGCCATCAGTGCGGCTAGCGGAACTAGCACAGATACGCAGTATTTT
CDR3: CAISAASGTSTDTQYF

J: TRBJ2-7
size: once
V: TRBV6-5
D: TRBD1
DNA: TGTGCCAGCAGTTACGGGACAGGGCTCTACGAGCAGTACTTC
CDR3: CASSYGTGLYEQYF

J: TRBJ1-6
size: few
V: TRBV21-1
D: .
DNA: TGTGCCAGCACCGACAGGGTGGAGTACAATTCACCCCTCCACTTT
CDR3: CASTDRVEYNSPLHF

J: TRBJ1-6
size: .
V: TRBV11-2
D: TRBD1
DNA: TGTGCCAGCAGCCGAAATACAGGGGGCTCTTCACCCCTCCACTTT
CDR3: CASSRNTGGSSPLHF

J: TRBJ1-5
size: .
V: TRBV2
D: .
DNA: TGTGCCAGCAAAGGGGTGGGGTTAAAGCAGCCCCAGCATTTT
CDR3: CASKGVGLKQPQHF

J: TRBJ2-6
size: few
V: TRBV27
D: .
DNA: TGTGCCAGCAGTTTTATGTGGACAGCAGACGCTGGGGCCAACGTCCTGACTTTC
CDR3: CASSFMWTADAGANVLTF

J: TRBJ1-2
size: once
V: TRBV9
D: .
DNA: TGTGCCAGCAGCGTAGGTCAGGGAGGGCGAGATGGCTACACCTTC
CDR3: CASSVGQGGRDGYTF

J: TRBJ1-1
size: .
V: TRBV28
D: TRBD1
DNA: TGTGCCAGCAGCCAAGGGGGCCCCTACACTGAAGCTTTCTTT
CDR3: CASSQGGPYTEAFF

J: TRBJ1-5
size: .
V: TRBV6-2/TRBV6-3
D: .
DNA: TGTGCCAGCAGTTATCCCGGTCAGCCCCAGCATTTT
CDR3: CASSYPGQPQHF

J: TRBJ2-3
size: .
V: TRBV7-2
D: TRBD2
DNA: TGTGCCAGCAGCTCGACTAGCGGGAGAGGAGATACGCAGTATTTT
CDR3: CASSSTSGRGDTQYF

J: TRBJ2-3
size: .
V: TRBV28
D: TRBD1
DNA: TGTGCCAGCAGTATTAGGTCATTTGGACAGGGAGATACGCAGTATTTT
CDR3: CASSIRSFGQGDTQYF

J: TRBJ2-1
size: .
V: TRBV14
D: .
DNA: TGTGCCAGCAGCCAAGTCGGGGTAGCCGCCTACAATGAGCAGTTCTTC
CDR3: CASSQVGVAAYNEQFF

J: TRBJ2-5
size: .
V: TRBV11-2
D: .
DNA: TGTGCCAGCAGCTTAGGACAGGTTAAAGAGACCCAGTACTTC
CDR3: CASSLGQVKETQYF

J: TRBJ2-1
size: .
V: TRBV3-1/TRBV3-2
D: TRBD1
DNA: TGTGCCAGCAGCTACGCCGGGACAGGTGACAATGAGCAGTTCTTC
CDR3: CASSYAGTGDNEQFF

J: TRBJ2-7
size: .
V: TRBV9
D: TRBD1
DNA: TGTGCCAGCAGCGTAGAGCAGGGGGCCTACGAGCAGTACTTC
CDR3: CASSVEQGAYEQYF

J: TRBJ1-1
size: few
V: TRBV28
D: .
DNA: TGTGCCAGCAGTACAATGGCCTACGGAGGGCACTTT
CDR3: CASSTMAYGGHF

J: TRBJ2-7
size: once
V: TRBV19
D: TRBD1
DNA: TGTGCCAGTAGTATAGGTAGGGACAGGGCGGGCGAGCAGTACTTC
CDR3: CASSIGRDRAGEQYF

J: TRBJ1-2
size: .
V: TRBV7-2
D: .
DNA: TGTGCCAGCAGCTTAGGAAGCAGGGGCCCTGGCTACACCTTC
CDR3: CASSLGSRGPGYTF

J: TRBJ2-5
size: .
V: TRBV29-1
D: TRBD2
DNA: TGCAGCGTTTCGGCTAGCGGGAGTTTTGTTGAGACCCAGTACTTC
CDR3: CSVSASGSFVETQYF

J: TRBJ2-7
size: few
V: TRBV7-2
D: .
DNA: TGTGCCAGCAGCACCTTAGCGGCCGTCGGGGAGCAGTACTTC
CDR3: CASSTLAAVGEQYF

J: TRBJ1-4
size: once
V: TRBV23-1
D: TRBD1
DNA: TGCGCCAGCAGCCGCCCGACAGGGCTTATTGCAACTAATGAAAAACTGTTTTTT
CDR3: CASSRPTGLIATNEKLFF

J: TRBJ1-1
size: .
V: TRBV10-3
D: TRBD1
DNA: TGTGCCACCGCCCTAGATACAGGGGGCACTGAAGCTTTCTTT
CDR3: CATALDTGGTEAFF

J: TRBJ1-1
size: .
V: TRBV5-1
D: TRBD1
DNA: TGCGCCAGCAGCCCGGGACAGGTGAACACTGAAGCTTTCTTT
CDR3: CASSPGQVNTEAFF

J: TRBJ2-1
size: .
V: TRBV11-2
D: .
DNA: TGTGCCAGCAGCTTAGAGGGCAGTGAGCAGTTCTTC
CDR3: CASSLEGSEQFF

J: TRBJ2-2
size: few
V: TRBV5-4
D: TRBD1
DNA: TGTGCCAGCAGCTGGACAGGGACCGGGGAGCTGTTTTTT
CDR3: CASSWTGTGELFF

J: TRBJ1-2
size: .
V: TRBV6-6
D: .
DNA: TGTGCCAGCAGCCCCGAGTATGGCTACACCTTC
CDR3: CASSPEYGYTF

J: TRBJ1-5
size: .
V: TRBV24-1
D: TRBD1
DNA: TGTGCCACCAGTGTAGGACAGGGTCATCAGCCCCAGCATTTT
CDR3: CATSVGQGHQPQHF

J: TRBJ2-5
size: .
V: TRBV10-3
D: .
DNA: TGTGCCACCAAAGCCGAAAAAGGGGTGGAGACCCAGTACTTC
CDR3: CATKAEKGVETQYF

J: TRBJ1-5
size: .
V: TRBV27
D: .
DNA: TGTGCCAGCAGTTTAGGCGGGGGAGTTCAGCCCCAGCATTTT
CDR3: CASSLGGGVQPQHF

J: TRBJ2-7
size: .
V: TRBV7-9
D: .
DNA: TGTGCCAGCAGCTTAACGTCTGTGGTGGGGGGAGAGCAGTACTTC
CDR3: CASSLTSVVGGEQYF

J: TRBJ2-7
size: .
V: TRBV11-2
D: TRBD1
DNA: TGTGCCAGCAGCTTAGATCGGTTTTCGGGACAGGGAACCTACGAGCAGTACTTC
CDR3: CASSLDRFSGQGTYEQYF

J: TRBJ2-2
size: few
V: TRBV7-9
D: .
DNA: TGTGCCAGCAGCCAACAAACCGGGGAGCTGTTTTTT
CDR3: CASSQQTGELFF

J: TRBJ2-3
size: .
V: TRBV5-1
D: TRBD2
DNA: TGCGCCAGCAGCTTGGACCTAGCGGGAGGGGGCACAGATACGCAGTATTTT
CDR3: CASSLDLAGGGTDTQYF

J: TRBJ2-1
size: .
V: TRBV6-4
D: .
DNA: TGTGCCAGCAGTGAAGGAGGGAGAGATGAGCAGTTCTTC
CDR3: CASSEGGRDEQFF

J: TRBJ2-7
size: .
V: TRBV9
D: TRBD2
DNA: TGTGCCAGCAGCGTAGCTGAAATGCTAGCGGGAACCCACGAGCAGTACTTC
CDR3: CASSVAEMLAGTHEQYF

J: TRBJ2-7
size: .
V: TRBV19
D: TRBD2
DNA: TGTGCCAGTACCCCTCTAGCGGGAGTGGGGGAGCAGTACTTC
CDR3: CASTPLAGVGEQYF

J: TRBJ2-6
size: .
V: TRBV19
D: TRBD1
DNA: TGTGCCAGTAGTATAGTGACAGGGGGAGTCTTCTCTGGGGCCAACGTCCTGACTTTC
CDR3: CASSIVTGGVFSGANVLTF

J: TRBJ2-7
size: .
V: TRBV15
D: TRBD1
DNA: TGTGCCACCAGCACCGGAGGACAGGGGGCTGACGAGCAGTACTTC
CDR3: CATSTGGQGADEQYF

J: TRBJ1-2
size: .
V: TRBV19
D: TRBD1
DNA: TGTGCCAGTAGTCCGGGACAGGGGCTCACTAACTATGGCTACACCTTC
CDR3: CASSPGQGLTNYGYTF

J: TRBJ2-6
size: .
V: TRBV10-3
D: .
DNA: TGTGCCATCAAGTCCGGGGGACTCTCGAGCTCTGGGGCCAACGTCCTGACTTTC
CDR3: CAIKSGGLSSSGANVLTF

J: TRBJ2-7
size: .
V: TRBV27
D: TRBD2
DNA: TGTGCCAGCAGTATCCCCCGACTAGCGGAGTACGAGCAGTACTTC
CDR3: CASSIPRLAEYEQYF

J: TRBJ2-2
size: .
V: TRBV24-1
D: .
DNA: TGTGCCACCAGTGATTGGGCAGGGGCGAACACCGGGGAGCTGTTTTTT
CDR3: CATSDWAGANTGELFF

J: TRBJ2-1
size: .
V: TRBV21-1
D: .
DNA: TGTGCCAGCAGCAAATCAACTAGCAATGAGCAGTTCTTC
CDR3: CASSKSTSNEQFF

J: TRBJ2-7
size: .
V: TRBV6-5
D: TRBD2
DNA: TGTGCCAGCAGCCGCGGACTAGCGGATCCCTTCGAGCAGTACTTC
CDR3: CASSRGLADPFEQYF

J: TRBJ2-3
size: .
V: TRBV18
D: .
DNA: TGTGCCAGCTCACCTGCCTCTATCGTATCCGGTCTCACAGATACGCAGTATTTT
CDR3: CASSPASIVSGLTDTQYF

J: TRBJ2-1
size: few
V: TRBV5-1
D: .
DNA: TGCGCCAGCAGCTTCGCGACTAGTAATGAGCAGTTCTTC
CDR3: CASSFATSNEQFF

J: TRBJ2-1
size: .
V: TRBV6-2/TRBV6-3
D: .
DNA: TGTGCCAGCAGTCCAGCAGGGACCTACAATGAGCAGTTCTTC
CDR3: CASSPAGTYNEQFF

J: TRBJ1-5
size: medium-sized
V: TRBV25-1
D: TRBD1
DNA: TGTGCCAGCAGCGTGACAGGGCGCAATCAGCCCCAGCATTTT
CDR3: CASSVTGRNQPQHF